These 29 T cell receptor beta chains originate from one sample sequenced in a study of cytotoxic CD8 clonotypes in ibrutinib-treated CLL. Sequencing used immunoSEQ multiplex PCR; TCRdb keeps in-frame clones, though not all of them. The profile shows roughly 150,000 clones, more than 65% of them singletons. The sequencing used PBMCs, collected after 12 months of ibrutinib treatment. The receptors originated from a human donor with chronic lymphocytic leukemia.

The chain combines TRBV29-1 with TRBJ1-2; 9 nucleotides line up with TRBD1. The germline V gene has CDR1 SQVTM and CDR2 ANQGSEA. This CDR3 spans 17 amino acids. V lost 5 bases to trimming and J lost 8 bases; unmatched junction nucleotides: 21. Written as DNA, the CDR3 is TGCAGCGTTTTTTTCCCCAACGCACCGGGACAGGGAGGAGGCTACACCTTC. Residues: CSVFFPNAPGQGGGYTF.

The chain recombines TRBV7-2 with TRBJ2-7, with TRBD2 identical over 7 bases. The CDR3 contains 14 residues. V lost 5 bases and J lost 6; bases outside the gene matches: 10. CDR1 and CDR2 (germline): SGHTA, FQGNSA. The CDR3 reads CASSPSREAGEQYF. Written as DNA, the CDR3 is TGTGCCAGCAGCCCCTCCCGGGAGGCGGGCGAGCAGTACTTC.

The sample holds one count of this clone. This sequence joins TRBV4-3 and TRBJ1-3, with D perhaps TRBD1 (6 bases). This CDR3 has 16 amino acids. V lost 1 base to trimming and J lost 1 base, with 11 bases between them. Germline assignment: CDR1 LGHNA and CDR2 YSLEER. As DNA, the CDR3 is TGCGCCAGCAGCCAAGCCCAGCAGGGGTCTGGAAACACCATATATTTT. It specifies CASSQAQQGSGNTIYF.

The rearrangement links TRBV28 to TRBJ1-5, with TRBD1 matching over 7 bases. The CDR3 has 14 amino acids. In germline, CDR1 is MDHEN, CDR2 SYDVKM. V lost 6 bases to trimming and J lost 3 bases; unmatched junction nucleotides: 5. The CDR3 here is CASRTGTDNQPQHF. The CDR3 DNA reads as TGTGCCAGCAGAACCGGGACAGACAATCAGCCCCAGCATTTT.

The chain has TRBV18 and TRBJ2-2; D gene ambiguous. Germline CDR1 reads KGHSH; CDR2 reads LQKENI. V gave up 1 base and J gave up 5 bases, with 17 bases separating them. CDR3 length: 17 residues. CDR3 amino acids: CASSPQKIPTTTGELFF. The CDR3 bases are TGTGCCAGCTCACCACAGAAGATCCCGACCACTACCGGGGAGCTGTTTTTT.

V is TRBV11-2 and J is TRBJ1-2; TRBD1 might be the D (5 bases). Germline V gene sequence: CDR1 SGHAT, CDR2 FQNNGV. V was cut by 7 bases and J by 7 bases, with 25 bases left in between. CDR3 size: 16 residues. The CDR3 reads CASTSLREGRSSGYTF. The CDR3 coding sequence is TGTGCCAGCACCTCGTTGCGGGAGGGGCGGTCTAGTGGCTACACCTTC.

Remarks on this clone: Within the sample, other DNA sequences also encode this same CDR3. The chain joins TRBV6-1 to TRBJ2-7, with 10 bases fitting TRBD2. The germline V gene encodes CDR1 MNHNS and CDR2 SASEGT. CDR3 length equals 15 residues. V was pared by 3 bases and J by 2 bases, with 4 bases of the junction left unmatched. The CDR3 DNA is TGTGCCAGCAGTGAGTCTAGCGGGAGCCCCTACGAGCAGTACTTC. It encodes CASSESSGSPYEQYF.

Only one count was recorded for this clone. V is TRBV28 and J is TRBJ2-6, with D perhaps matching TRBD1 or TRBD2 (7 bases each). V lost 6 bases and J lost 0, with 18 bases in between. CDR1 and CDR2 from the germline V gene are MDHEN and SYDVKM. This CDR3 contains 18 residues. CDR3 amino acids: CASSLGGRGHSGANVLTF. In DNA, the CDR3 is TGTGCCAGCAGCTTAGGGGGGAGGGGGCACTCTGGGGCCAACGTCCTGACTTTC.

The chain combines TRBV5-1 with TRBJ2-4; D perhaps matches TRBD1 (6 bases). Germline CDR1 and CDR2: SGHRS and YFSETQ. There are 15 residues in the CDR3. Trimming pared 4 bases from V and 0 bases from J, leaving 11 bases between. The CDR3 sequence: CASSPGDTAKNIQYF. The CDR3 DNA sequence: TGCGCCAGCAGCCCCGGGGACACAGCCAAAAACATTCAGTACTTC. The full variable domain, with the rest looked up from reference TRBV5-1 and TRBJ2-4, is KAGVTQTPRYLIKTRGQQVTLSCSPISGHRSVSWYQQTPGQGLQFLFEYFSETQRNKGNFPGRFSGRQFSNSRSEMNVSTLELGDSALYLCASSPGDTAKNIQYFGAGTRLSVL.

This sequence joins TRBV28 and TRBJ2-7; either TRBD1 or TRBD2 may fit D (5 bases each). CDR1 and CDR2 (germline): MDHEN, SYDVKM. The CDR3 covers 16 residues. Trimming cost V 7 bases and J 4 bases, with 23 bases left between them. CDR3 in DNA: TGTGCCAGCACCGCTGGGGGAGCGACCCTCTCATACGAGCAGTACTTC. Protein: CASTAGGATLSYEQYF.

The chain combines TRBV28 with TRBJ1-3; 7 positions agree with TRBD1. From germline, CDR1 is MDHEN and CDR2 SYDVKM. The trim removed 5 bases at V and 0 bases at J, leaving 7 bases unmatched. The CDR3 loop spans 16 amino acids. CDR3 sequence reads: CASSPGTVSSGNTIYF. The CDR3 DNA follows: TGTGCCAGCAGTCCCGGGACAGTGAGCTCTGGAAACACCATATATTTT.

This sequence joins TRBV18 and TRBJ1-2, with a tentative D call TRBD1 (5 bases). The CDR3 sequence is 15 residues long. Deletions cut 3 bases from V and 2 bases from J, with 13 bases between. Germline V gene data show CDR1 as KGHSH and CDR2 as LQKENI. CDR3 in DNA: TGTGCCAGCTCACCTTCGGCAGGGTTCAACTATGGCTACACCTTC. Its protein is CASSPSAGFNYGYTF.

The chain combines TRBV7-3 with TRBJ2-7; 7 bases are shared with TRBD1. Trimming removed 6 bases from V and 3 bases from J; junction bases left unmatched: 8. The CDR3 runs 14 residues. The germline gives CDR1 SGHTA, CDR2 FQGTGA. The chain's CDR3 is CASSPSRDSYEQYF. The CDR3, as DNA: TGTGCCAGCAGTCCAAGTCGGGACAGCTACGAGCAGTACTTC.

This chain uses TRBV7-3 with TRBJ2-5; D is tentatively TRBD1 or TRBD2 (5 bases each). Germline V lookup: CDR1 SGHTA, CDR2 FQGTGA. The germline V and J ends were trimmed by 6 bases and 1 base, with 21 bases remaining between them. The length of the CDR3 is 17 residues. Written as DNA, the CDR3 is TGTGCCAGCAGTCCGGGCCCGGGACGGATCGGCCAAGAGACCCAGTACTTC. It yields the protein CASSPGPGRIGQETQYF.

The V call is TRBV7-9, the J call TRBJ1-1; possible D gene TRBD1, 5 bases. V gave up 5 bases and J gave up 2 bases, with 24 bases separating them. This CDR3 region has 18 residues. The germline gives CDR1 SEHNR, CDR2 FQNEAQ (reference sequence). CDR3 nucleotides: TGTGCCAGCAGCGCGAGTTGGGGGGGAGCCAGTTTCAACACTGAAGCTTTCTTT. It translates to CASSASWGGASFNTEAFF.

This clone was counted a single time. The chain couples TRBV28 to TRBJ2-2, with D unresolved. The V gene lost 7 bases and the J gene lost 7 bases, with 10 bases spanning the gap. From germline, CDR1 is MDHEN and CDR2 SYDVKM. CDR3 size: 12 residues. The DNA for the CDR3 is TGTGCCAGCAAACGACTGCTCGGGGAGCTGTTTTTT. This sequence encodes CASKRLLGELFF.

This clone has just a few counts. J is TRBJ1-5 and V is TRBV5-1; weak D call: TRBD1 (5 bases). The CDR3 is made up of 15 amino acids. Germline lookup yields CDR1 SGHRS and CDR2 YFSETQ. Trimming took off 0 bases at V and 4 bases at J, with 11 bases between the two ends. The CDR3 DNA reads TGCGCCAGCAGCTTGGAAGGGTGGGGGAATCAGCCCCAGCATTTT. Its translation is CASSLEGWGNQPQHF.

The V and J genes are TRBV6-6 and TRBJ1-5; D may be TRBD1 (5 bases). The V end lost 5 bases, the J end lost 5 bases, and 10 bases lay between the germline ends. The CDR3 length is 13 residues. The V gene's germline CDR1 is MNHNY and CDR2 SVGAGI (reference sequence). The CDR3 here is CASSEGLDQPQHF. CDR3 nucleotides: TGTGCCAGCAGTGAGGGGTTGGATCAGCCCCAGCATTTT.

This chain connects TRBV19 to TRBJ1-6, with 8 bases aligning to TRBD1. The germline V gene encodes CDR1 LNHDA and CDR2 SQIVND (reference sequence). Germline trimming cut 4 bases from V and 7 bases from J; bases unmatched to any gene: 6. The length of the CDR3 is 15 residues. For the CDR3, the DNA is TGTGCCAGTAGTACCTTGACAGGGGAAAATTCACCCCTCCACTTT. Translation gives CASSTLTGENSPLHF.

The chain combines TRBV5-4 with TRBJ1-1; a weak D match, TRBD1 (5 bases). V shed 0 bases and J shed 2 bases, with 11 bases lying between them. The CDR3 covers 15 residues. The germline V gene encodes CDR1 SGHNT and CDR2 YYREEE (reference sequence). The CDR3 DNA reads as TGTGCCAGCAGCTTGGTGGGAGGGGCCAACACTGAAGCTTTCTTT. As protein: CASSLVGGANTEAFF.

This clone was observed once. This rearrangement joins TRBV9 to TRBJ2-2; 7 bases are a match to TRBD2. CDR3 size: 15 residues. The trim removed 3 bases at V and 4 bases at J, leaving 6 bases unmatched. Germline V gene data show CDR1 as SGDLS and CDR2 as YYNGEE. The CDR3 sequence: CASSASRGVTGELFF. CDR3 DNA sequence: TGTGCCAGCAGCGCGTCACGGGGGGTCACCGGGGAGCTGTTTTTT.

The chain employs TRBV4-3 and TRBJ1-3, with a possible D match to TRBD1 (6 bases). The CDR3 covers 20 residues. V dropped 0 bases and J dropped 0 bases, with 21 bases sitting between them. The germline V gene encodes CDR1 LGHNA and CDR2 YSLEER. The CDR3 DNA is TGCGCCAGCAGCCAAGATTGGGTCCGGGGGGCTTCTTTCTCTGGAAACACCATATATTTT. Encoded protein: CASSQDWVRGASFSGNTIYF.

This rearrangement joins TRBV9 to TRBJ2-1; 10 bases agree with TRBD2. Germline CDR1 and CDR2: SGDLS and YYNGEE. After removal of 3 bases from V and 10 bases from J, the junction contained 10 bases not matched to a gene. The CDR3 has 15 residues. The CDR3 coding sequence is TGTGCCAGCAGCGCCTCCGGGACTAGCGCCGCGGAGCAGTTCTTC. Its translation is CASSASGTSAAEQFF. Full variable domain (remainder filled in from reference TRBV9 and TRBJ2-1): DSGVTQTPKHLITATGQRVTLRCSPRSGDLSVYWYQQSLDQGLQFLIQYYNGEERAKGNILERFSAQQFPDLHSELNLSSLELGDSALYFCASSASGTSAAEQFFGPGTRLTVL.

This chain uses TRBV7-8 with TRBJ2-7; D is ambiguous. With 5 bases removed from V and 2 bases from J, the gap between germline ends came to 16 bases. Germline V gives CDR1 SGHVS, CDR2 FQNEAQ. This CDR3 is 15 amino acids long. The CDR3, as DNA: TGTGCCAGCAGCCCTCGTACCGTTCCGACCTACGAGCAGTACTTC. Its translation is CASSPRTVPTYEQYF. The full variable domain, completed using reference TRBV7-8 and TRBJ2-7, is GAGVSQSPRYKVAKRGQDVALRCDPISGHVSLFWYQQALGQGPEFLTYFQNEAQLDKSGLPSDRFFAERPEGSVSTLKIQRTQQEDSAVYLCASSPRTVPTYEQYFGPGTRLTVT.

The rearrangement uses TRBV9 and TRBJ2-3; 13 nucleotides align to TRBD2. V gave up 3 bases and J gave up 6 bases; unmatched junction bases: 4. From germline, CDR1 is SGDLS and CDR2 YYNGEE. The CDR3 covers 15 residues. The CDR3 here is CASSAGLAGSDTQYF. The CDR3 bases are TGTGCCAGCAGCGCGGGACTAGCGGGATCCGATACGCAGTATTTT.

V gene TRBV5-1 combines with J gene TRBJ1-2; TRBD1 might be the D (5 bases). V lost 4 bases to trimming and J lost 4 bases, with 20 bases between them. Germline CDR1 reads SGHRS; CDR2 reads YFSETQ. The CDR3 runs to 16 residues. The CDR3 reads CASSDGRVGQLYGYTF. Written as DNA, the CDR3 is TGCGCCAGCAGCGATGGGAGGGTGGGGCAGCTCTATGGCTACACCTTC.

This chain joins TRBV6-5 and TRBJ2-2; TRBD1 is a possible D gene (6 bases). The CDR3 length is 12 residues. Trimming left V 6 bases short and J 7 bases short, with 9 bases between. The germline gives CDR1 MNHEY, CDR2 SVGAGI. CDR3 nucleotides: TGTGCCAGCAGCCCAGGGGTCGGGGAGCTGTTTTTT. Residues: CASSPGVGELFF.

The gene calls are TRBV28 and TRBJ2-1; 12 bases agree with TRBD2. With 5 bases clipped from V and 0 bases from J, the junction kept 2 bases outside the gene matches. The CDR3 has 16 amino acids. Per the germline V gene, CDR1 is MDHEN and CDR2 is SYDVKM. The CDR3 sequence is CASSQTSGSSYNEQFF. The DNA of the CDR3 is TGTGCCAGCAGTCAGACTAGCGGGAGCTCCTACAATGAGCAGTTCTTC.

This clone occurred many times. V usage is TRBV5-8 and J usage is TRBJ1-2, with a weak D call TRBD1 (6 bases). This CDR3 comprises 15 residues. Germline values: CDR1 SGHTS, CDR2 YDEGEE. Trimming pared 4 bases from V and 2 bases from J, leaving 15 bases between. For the CDR3, the DNA is TGTGCCAGCAGCGTTACTTACCAGGGGAACTATGGCTACACCTTC. Protein: CASSVTYQGNYGYTF.